This T cell receptor beta chain was sequenced in a study of blood T cell repertoires in COVID-19. The V segment lost 5 bases and the J segment 8 bases; nucleotides outside the gene matches: 3. CDR3 length equals 13 residues. The germline gives CDR1 MNHEY, CDR2 SVGAGI. The method was immunoSEQ multiplex PCR; TCRdb's version includes in-frame clones alone and lacks a portion of them. In the table there are 150,000 to 200,000 clones, about 80% of which are singletons. This chain uses TRBV6-5 with TRBJ2-1; 10 bases line up with TRBD1. The TCR sequence derives from a human donor with acute or convalescent COVID-19. The donor label of this sample is uncertain. Sequencing was carried out using peripheral blood. DNA for the CDR3: TGTGCCAGCAGTCAGACAGGGGGCTATGAGCAGTTCTTC. Translated, it gives CASSQTGGYEQFF.